There are a few counts of the clone carrying this T cell receptor (beta chain). The protocol attached unique molecular identifiers to individual cDNA molecules. From the 5' RACE reads, TCRdb called clonotypes with MiXCR, one entry per CDR3 protein. This repertoire shows tens of thousands of distinct CDR3 sequences, about 16% found once; its top ten account for less than 6%. The data were taken from a study of early T cells in non-severe SARS-CoV-2 infection. Looking at the study overall: Bulk RNA from unsorted whole blood was sequenced; chains were unpaired.

Trimming cost V 0 bases and J 5 bases, with 5 bases left between them. There are 12 residues in the CDR3. The chain carries TRBV12-3 or TRBV12-4 and TRBJ2-7, with unresolved D. Specimen: whole blood. The TCR comes from an adult who was a healthcare worker with PCR-confirmed SARS-CoV-2 infection or an uninfected control (not recorded which). The CDR3 spells CASSLAGNEQYF. CDR3 coding DNA: TGTGCCAGCAGTTTAGCGGGGAACGAGCAGTACTTC.